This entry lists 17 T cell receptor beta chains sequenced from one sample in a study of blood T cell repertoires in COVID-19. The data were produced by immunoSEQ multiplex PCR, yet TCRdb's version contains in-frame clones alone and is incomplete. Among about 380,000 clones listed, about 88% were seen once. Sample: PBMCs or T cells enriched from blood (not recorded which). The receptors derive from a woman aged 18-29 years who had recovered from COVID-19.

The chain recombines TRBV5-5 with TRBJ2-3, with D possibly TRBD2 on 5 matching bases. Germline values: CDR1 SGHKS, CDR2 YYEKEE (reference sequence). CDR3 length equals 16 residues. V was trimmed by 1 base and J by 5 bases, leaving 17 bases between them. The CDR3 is CASSLIPHSREDTQYF. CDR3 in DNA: TGTGCCAGCAGCTTGATACCCCATTCGAGGGAAGATACGCAGTATTTT. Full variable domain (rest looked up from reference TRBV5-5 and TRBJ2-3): DAGVTQSPTHLIKTRGQQVTLRCSPISGHKSVSWYQQVLGQGPQFIFQYYEKEERGRGNFPDRFSARQFPNYSSELNVNALLLGDSALYLCASSLIPHSREDTQYFGPGTRLTVL.

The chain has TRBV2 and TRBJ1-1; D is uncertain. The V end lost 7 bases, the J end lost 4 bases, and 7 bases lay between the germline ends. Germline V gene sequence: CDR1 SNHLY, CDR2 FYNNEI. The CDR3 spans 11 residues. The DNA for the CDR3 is TGTGCCAGCAAGGAGGTCACTGAAGCTTTCTTT. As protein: CASKEVTEAFF. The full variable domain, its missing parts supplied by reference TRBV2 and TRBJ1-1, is EPEVTQTPSHQVTQMGQEVILRCVPISNHLYFYWYRQILGQKVEFLVSFYNNEISEKSEIFDDQFSVERPDGSNFTLKIRSTKLEDSAMYFCASKEVTEAFFGQGTRLTVV.

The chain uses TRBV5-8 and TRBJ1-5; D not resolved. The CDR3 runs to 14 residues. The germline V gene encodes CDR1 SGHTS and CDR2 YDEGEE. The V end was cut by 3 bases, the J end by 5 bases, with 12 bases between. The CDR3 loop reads CASSYAGSDQPQHF. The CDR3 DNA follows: TGTGCCAGCAGCTACGCGGGTAGTGATCAGCCCCAGCATTTT.

The CDR3 DNA follows: TGTGCCAGTAGTATCTGGAGGAATCCTAATGAAAAACTGTTTTTT. Encoded protein: CASSIWRNPNEKLFF. V and J are TRBV19 and TRBJ1-4; D is ambiguous. The ends were cut back, 3 bases at V and 3 bases at J, with 11 bases in the middle. The CDR3 totals 15 residues. CDR1 and CDR2 from the germline V gene are LNHDA and SQIVND (reference sequence).

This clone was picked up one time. The DNA of the CDR3 is TGTGCCAGCAGCCTGACAGGGGGCAATCAGCCCCAGCATTTT. Protein: CASSLTGGNQPQHF. This chain links TRBV7-6 with TRBJ1-5; 8 nucleotides line up with TRBD1. The ends lost 5 bases at V and 2 bases at J; junction bases unmatched: 2. The germline gives CDR1 SGHVS, CDR2 FNYEAQ. The CDR3 has 14 residues.

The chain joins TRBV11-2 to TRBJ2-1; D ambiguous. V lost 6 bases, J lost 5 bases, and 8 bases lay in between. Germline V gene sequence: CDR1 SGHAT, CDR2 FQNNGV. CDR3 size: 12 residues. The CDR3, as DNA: TGTGCCAGCAGATCAACAGACAATGAGCAGTTCTTC. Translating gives CASRSTDNEQFF.

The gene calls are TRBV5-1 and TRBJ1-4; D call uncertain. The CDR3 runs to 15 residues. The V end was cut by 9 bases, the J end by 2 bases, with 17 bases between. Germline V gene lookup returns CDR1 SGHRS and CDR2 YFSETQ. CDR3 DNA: TGCGCCATTTCACCCGGCGGTTCGACTAATGAAAAACTGTTTTTT. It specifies CAISPGGSTNEKLFF.

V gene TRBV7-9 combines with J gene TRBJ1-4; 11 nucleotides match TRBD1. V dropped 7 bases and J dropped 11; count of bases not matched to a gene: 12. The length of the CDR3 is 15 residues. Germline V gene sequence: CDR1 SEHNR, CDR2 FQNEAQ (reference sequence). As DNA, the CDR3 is TGTGCCAGCACCCGTACCGGGACAGGGGGAGGGAAACTGTTTTTT. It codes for CASTRTGTGGGKLFF.

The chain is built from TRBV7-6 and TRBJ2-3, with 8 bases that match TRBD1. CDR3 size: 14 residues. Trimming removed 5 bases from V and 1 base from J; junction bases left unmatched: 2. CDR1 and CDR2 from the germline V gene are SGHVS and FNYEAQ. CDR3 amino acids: CASSPTGGTDTQYF. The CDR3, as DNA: TGTGCCAGCAGCCCGACAGGGGGCACAGATACGCAGTATTTT.

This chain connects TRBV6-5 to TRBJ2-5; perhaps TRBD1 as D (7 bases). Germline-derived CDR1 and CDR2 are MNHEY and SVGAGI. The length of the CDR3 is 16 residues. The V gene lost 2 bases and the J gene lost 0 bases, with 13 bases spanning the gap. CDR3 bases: TGTGCCAGCAGTTACATGGCAGGGGGGTACCAAGAGACCCAGTACTTC. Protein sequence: CASSYMAGGYQETQYF.

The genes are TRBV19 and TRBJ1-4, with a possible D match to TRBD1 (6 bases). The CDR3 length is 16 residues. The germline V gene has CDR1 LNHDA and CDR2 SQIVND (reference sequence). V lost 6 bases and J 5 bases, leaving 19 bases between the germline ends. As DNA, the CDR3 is TGTGCCAGTAGGCCAGCAGGGACACACCGCAATGAAAAACTGTTTTTT. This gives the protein CASRPAGTHRNEKLFF.

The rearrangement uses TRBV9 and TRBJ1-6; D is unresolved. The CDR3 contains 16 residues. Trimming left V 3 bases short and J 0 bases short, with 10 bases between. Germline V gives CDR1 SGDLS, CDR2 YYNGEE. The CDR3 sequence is CASSAGGSSYNSPLHF. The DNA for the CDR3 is TGTGCCAGCAGCGCGGGAGGGAGCTCCTATAATTCACCCCTCCACTTT.

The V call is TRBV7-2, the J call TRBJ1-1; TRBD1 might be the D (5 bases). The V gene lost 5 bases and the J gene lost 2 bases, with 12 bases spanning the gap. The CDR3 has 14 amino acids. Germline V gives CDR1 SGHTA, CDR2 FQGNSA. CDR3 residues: CASSPGGSNTEAFF. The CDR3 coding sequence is TGTGCCAGCAGCCCGGGGGGTAGTAACACTGAAGCTTTCTTT.

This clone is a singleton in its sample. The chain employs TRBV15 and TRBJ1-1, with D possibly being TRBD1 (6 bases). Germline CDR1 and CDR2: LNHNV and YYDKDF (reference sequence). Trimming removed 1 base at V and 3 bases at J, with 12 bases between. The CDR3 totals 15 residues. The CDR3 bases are TGTGCCACCAGCAGAGGGGGGGGCGGAGACACTGAAGCTTTCTTT. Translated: CATSRGGGGDTEAFF.

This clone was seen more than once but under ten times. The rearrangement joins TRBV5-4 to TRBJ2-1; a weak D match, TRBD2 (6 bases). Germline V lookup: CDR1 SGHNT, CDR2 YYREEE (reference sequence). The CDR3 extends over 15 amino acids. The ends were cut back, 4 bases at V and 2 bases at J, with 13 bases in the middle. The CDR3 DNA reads TGTGCCAGCAGCATAGGGCGGGGAACCTACAATGAGCAGTTCTTC. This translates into CASSIGRGTYNEQFF.

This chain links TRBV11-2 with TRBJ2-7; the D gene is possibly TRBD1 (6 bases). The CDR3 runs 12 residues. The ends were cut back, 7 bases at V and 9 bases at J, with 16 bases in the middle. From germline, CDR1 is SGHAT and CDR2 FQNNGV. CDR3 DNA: TGTGCCAGCACCCAAACCAGGGGAATGCAGTACTTC. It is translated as CASTQTRGMQYF.

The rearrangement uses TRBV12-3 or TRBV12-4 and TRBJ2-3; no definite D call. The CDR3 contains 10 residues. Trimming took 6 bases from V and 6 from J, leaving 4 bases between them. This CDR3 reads CASSGDTQYF. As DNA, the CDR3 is TGTGCCAGCAGCGGGGATACGCAGTATTTT.